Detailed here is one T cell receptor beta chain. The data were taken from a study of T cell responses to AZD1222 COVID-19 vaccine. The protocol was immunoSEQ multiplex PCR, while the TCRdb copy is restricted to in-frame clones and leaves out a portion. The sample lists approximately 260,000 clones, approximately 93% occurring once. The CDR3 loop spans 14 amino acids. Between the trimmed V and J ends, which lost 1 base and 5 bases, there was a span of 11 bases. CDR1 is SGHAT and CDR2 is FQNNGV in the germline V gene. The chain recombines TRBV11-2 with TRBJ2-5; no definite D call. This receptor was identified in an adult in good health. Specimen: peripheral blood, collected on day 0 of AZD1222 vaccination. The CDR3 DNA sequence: TGTGCCAGCAGCTTAGGGGGTCGGTGGGAGACCCAGTACTTC. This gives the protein CASSLGGRWETQYF.